A single sample is the source of the 10 T cell receptor beta chains below, sequenced in a study of response to subunit inactivated influenza vaccine. TCRdb re-analysed the RT-PCR reads in MiXCR, keeping a single row per CDR3 protein. Counted here are around 250,000 distinct CDR3 sequences, 12% occurring once; the ten biggest clones make up more than 7%. Source: non-naive T cells sorted from PBMCs, taken less than 15 days before vaccination. These TCRs come from a man between 45 and 60 years old who received an inactivated influenza vaccine.

The genes are TRBV7-8 and TRBJ2-5, with D possibly being TRBD1 (6 bases). The CDR3 has 15 amino acids. CDR1 and CDR2 (germline): SGHVS, FQNEAQ. The ends were cut back, 5 bases at V and 5 bases at J, with 18 bases in the middle. CDR3 residues: CASSQHGQSKETQYF. CDR3 sequence (DNA): TGTGCCAGCAGCCAACACGGACAGTCAAAGGAGACCCAGTACTTC.

This clonotype showed up just a few times. The rearrangement links TRBV7-2 to TRBJ2-7; D remains unclear. The CDR3 spans 14 residues. Germline V CDR1 and CDR2: SGHTA, FQGNSA. The V end was cut by 5 bases, the J end by 2 bases, with 13 bases between. The CDR3 sequence is CASSQEKFAYEQYF. The CDR3 DNA follows: TGTGCCAGCAGCCAGGAAAAGTTCGCCTACGAGCAGTACTTC.

This clonotype was detected only a few times. The V call is TRBV10-3, the J call TRBJ2-1; D is perhaps TRBD2 (5 bases). Germline CDR1 is ENHRY and CDR2 is SYGVKD. The V and J ends lost 2 bases and 7 bases respectively, with 15 bases between them. The CDR3 contains 15 residues. CDR3 residues: CAISEQVGRGNEQFF. The CDR3 bases are TGTGCCATCAGTGAGCAGGTGGGGAGAGGGAATGAGCAGTTCTTC.

This clonotype was seen more than once but under ten times. The J gene is TRBJ1-4, the V gene TRBV4-2, with 7 bases aligning to TRBD1. Germline CDR1 LGHNA, CDR2 YNFKEQ. The CDR3 is made up of 17 amino acids. The V gene end was trimmed by 4 bases and the J gene end by 6 bases; junction bases not matched to a gene: 14. The CDR3 nucleotides are TGTGCCAGCAGCCCGCATAGCCCAGGGGGTTGGGATGAAAAACTGTTTTTT. Its protein is CASSPHSPGGWDEKLFF.

About this clonotype itself: One base away lies a much larger clone, so this may be a sequencing read error. J is TRBJ2-1 and V is TRBV7-8, with D unresolved. From germline, CDR1 is SGHVS and CDR2 FQNEAQ. V was pared by 4 bases and J by 9 bases, with 7 bases between. The CDR3 extends over 11 amino acids. DNA of the CDR3: TGTGCCAGCAGCTCCTGGGCTGAGCAGTTCTTC. It encodes CASSSWAEQFF. Full variable domain (rest looked up from reference TRBV7-8 and TRBJ2-1): GAGVSQSPRYKVAKRGQDVALRCDPISGHVSLFWYQQALGQGPEFLTYFQNEAQLDKSGLPSDRFFAERPEGSVSTLKIQRTQQEDSAVYLCASSSWAEQFFGPGTRLTVL.

Ten or more counts support this clonotype. This chain links TRBV12-3 or TRBV12-4 with TRBJ1-5; D is perhaps TRBD1 (6 bases). V lost 5 bases and J 0 bases, leaving 11 bases between the germline ends. CDR3 length: 15 residues. DNA for the CDR3: TGTGCCAGCAGTACCACAGGGTATAGCAATCAGCCCCAGCATTTT. It encodes CASSTTGYSNQPQHF.

The chain has TRBV4-3 and TRBJ1-1, with D maybe TRBD1 (5 bases). The CDR3 totals 16 residues. Germline lookup yields CDR1 LGHNA and CDR2 YSLEER. Trimming pared 1 base from V and 9 bases from J, leaving 21 bases between. This CDR3 is CASSQAPEGRVVKAFF. The DNA of the CDR3 is TGCGCCAGCAGCCAAGCGCCTGAGGGGCGCGTAGTGAAAGCTTTCTTT.

Of note for this clonotype: A much bigger clone sits one base away, suggesting this may be a read error. V usage is TRBV7-2 and J usage is TRBJ1-2, with D perhaps matching TRBD1 (5 bases). The V end lost 0 bases, the J end lost 7 bases, and 9 bases lay between the germline ends. Per the germline V gene, CDR1 is SGHTA and CDR2 is FQGNSA. The CDR3 totals 13 residues. The CDR3 here is CASSLARVCGYTF. The CDR3 bases are TGTGCCAGCAGCTTAGCCAGGGTTTGTGGCTACACCTTC.

In this sample, this clonotype turned up a few times. The chain is built from TRBV18 and TRBJ2-1, with 15 bases aligning to TRBD2. V dropped 4 bases and J dropped 0; count of bases not matched to a gene: 4. The CDR3 runs to 18 residues. Germline assignment: CDR1 KGHSH and CDR2 LQKENI. The CDR3 sequence is CASSRGTSGGSSYNEQFF. The CDR3 DNA sequence: TGTGCCAGCTCACGGGGGACTAGCGGGGGGAGCTCCTACAATGAGCAGTTCTTC.

To note about this clonotype: A single base separates this from a much larger clone, so it may be a read error. The chain uses TRBV5-8 and TRBJ2-7, with 8 bases matching TRBD1. The V gene's germline CDR1 is SGHTS and CDR2 YDEGEE. The length of the CDR3 is 14 residues. Here the CDR3 reads CAGSRTGSSYEQYF. CDR3 DNA sequence: TGTGCCGGCAGCCGGACAGGGTCCAGCTACGAGCAGTACTTC.